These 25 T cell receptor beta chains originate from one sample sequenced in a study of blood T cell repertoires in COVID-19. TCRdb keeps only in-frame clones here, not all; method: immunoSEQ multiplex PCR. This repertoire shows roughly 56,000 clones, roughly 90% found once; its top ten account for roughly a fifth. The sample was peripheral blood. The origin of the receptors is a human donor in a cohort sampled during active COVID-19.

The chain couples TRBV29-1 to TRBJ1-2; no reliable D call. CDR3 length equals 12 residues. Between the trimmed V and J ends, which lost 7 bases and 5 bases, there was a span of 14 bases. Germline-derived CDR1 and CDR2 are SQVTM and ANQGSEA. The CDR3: CSADTQLYGYTF. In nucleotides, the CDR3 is TGCAGCGCGGATACACAGCTTTATGGCTACACCTTC.

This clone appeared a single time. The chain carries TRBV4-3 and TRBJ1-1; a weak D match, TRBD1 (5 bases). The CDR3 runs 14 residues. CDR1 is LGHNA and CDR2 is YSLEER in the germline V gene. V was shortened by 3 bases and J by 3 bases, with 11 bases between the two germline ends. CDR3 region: CASSQGEVDTEAFF. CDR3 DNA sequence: TGCGCCAGCAGCCAGGGGGAGGTCGACACTGAAGCTTTCTTT.

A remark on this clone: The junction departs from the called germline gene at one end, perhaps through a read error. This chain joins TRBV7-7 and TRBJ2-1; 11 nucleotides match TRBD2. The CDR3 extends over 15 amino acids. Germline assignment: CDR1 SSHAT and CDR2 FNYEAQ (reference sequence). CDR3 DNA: TGTGCTAGCAGCTTACTAGCGGGGGCCTTCTATGAGCAGTTCTTC. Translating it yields CASSLLAGAFYEQFF.

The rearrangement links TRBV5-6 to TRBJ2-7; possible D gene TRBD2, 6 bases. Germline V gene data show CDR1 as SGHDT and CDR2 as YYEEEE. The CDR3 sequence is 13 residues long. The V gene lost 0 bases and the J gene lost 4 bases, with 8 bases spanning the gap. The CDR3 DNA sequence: TGTGCCAGCAGCTTGGCGGGGGTATACGAGCAGTACTTC. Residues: CASSLAGVYEQYF. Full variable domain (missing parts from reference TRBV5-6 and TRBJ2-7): DAGVTQSPTHLIKTRGQQVTLRCSPKSGHDTVSWYQQALGQGPQFIFQYYEEEERQRGNFPDRFSGHQFPNYSSELNVNALLLGDSALYLCASSLAGVYEQYFGPGTRLTVT.

The CDR3 reads CASSRPGGNTEAFF. Here the CDR3 DNA reads TGTGCCAGCAGCAGACCAGGGGGAAACACTGAAGCTTTCTTT. This chain uses TRBV3-1 (or the pseudogene TRBV3-2) with TRBJ1-1; 7 bases agree with TRBD1. V lost 5 bases to trimming and J lost 2 bases; unmatched junction nucleotides: 5. The CDR3 totals 14 residues. The V gene's germline CDR1 is LGHDT and CDR2 YNNKEL (reference sequence).

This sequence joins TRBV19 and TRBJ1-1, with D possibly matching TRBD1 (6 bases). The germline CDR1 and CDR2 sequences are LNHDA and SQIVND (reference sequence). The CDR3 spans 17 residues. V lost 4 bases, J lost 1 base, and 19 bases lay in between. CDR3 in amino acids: CASSRTGTSRSNTEAFF. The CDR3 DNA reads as TGTGCCAGTAGTAGAACCGGGACAAGCCGGTCGAACACTGAAGCTTTCTTT. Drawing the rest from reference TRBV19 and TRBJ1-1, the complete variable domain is DGGITQSPKYLFRKEGQNVTLSCEQNLNHDAMYWYRQDPGQGLRLIYYSQIVNDFQKGDIAEGYSVSREKKESFPLTVTSAQKNPTAFYLCASSRTGTSRSNTEAFFGQGTRLTVV.

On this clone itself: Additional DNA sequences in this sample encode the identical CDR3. The CDR3 loop is CASSRGDRLTDTQYF. The DNA for the CDR3 is TGTGCCAGCAGCCGGGGGGACAGACTCACAGATACGCAGTATTTT. V usage is TRBV6-2 or TRBV6-3 and J usage is TRBJ2-3; D possibly matches TRBD1 or TRBD2 (7 bases each). Germline V gene sequence: CDR1 MNHEY, CDR2 SVGEGT. This CDR3 comprises 15 residues. Trimming stripped 6 bases from V and 2 bases from J, with 15 bases between.

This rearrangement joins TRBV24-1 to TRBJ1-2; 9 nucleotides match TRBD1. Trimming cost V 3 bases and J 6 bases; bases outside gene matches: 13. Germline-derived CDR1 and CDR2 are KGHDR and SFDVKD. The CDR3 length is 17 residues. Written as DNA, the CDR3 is TGTGCCACCAGTGATGGCCGTACAGGGGGCACCCGTGATGGCTACACCTTC. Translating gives CATSDGRTGGTRDGYTF.

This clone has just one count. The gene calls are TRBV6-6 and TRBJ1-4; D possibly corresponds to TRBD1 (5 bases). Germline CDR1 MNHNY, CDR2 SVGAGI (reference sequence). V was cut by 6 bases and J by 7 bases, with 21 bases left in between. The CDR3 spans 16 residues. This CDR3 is CASRALQGFVSEKLFF. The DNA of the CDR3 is TGTGCCAGCAGAGCCCTTCAGGGATTTGTTAGTGAAAAACTGTTTTTT.

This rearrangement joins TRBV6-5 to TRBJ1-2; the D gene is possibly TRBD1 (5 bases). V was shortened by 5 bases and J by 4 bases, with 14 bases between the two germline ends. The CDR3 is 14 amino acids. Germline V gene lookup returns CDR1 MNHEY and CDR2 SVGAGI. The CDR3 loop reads CASSPATAFYGYTF. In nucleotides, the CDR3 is TGTGCCAGCAGTCCCGCGACAGCTTTCTATGGCTACACCTTC.

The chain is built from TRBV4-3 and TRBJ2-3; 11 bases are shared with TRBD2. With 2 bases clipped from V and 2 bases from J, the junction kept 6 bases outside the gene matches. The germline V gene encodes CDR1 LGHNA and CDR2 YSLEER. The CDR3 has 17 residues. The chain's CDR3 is CASSQRPSGGTTDTQYF. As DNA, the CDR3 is TGCGCCAGCAGCCAACGCCCTAGCGGGGGGACCACAGATACGCAGTATTTT.

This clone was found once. The CDR3 protein is CASSPPLRGFAGELFF. Written as DNA, the CDR3 is TGTGCCAGCTCACCACCATTGCGGGGGTTTGCCGGGGAGCTGTTTTTT. The chain uses TRBV18 and TRBJ2-2; TRBD2 agrees at 7 bases. J lost 6 bases, V lost 0 bases, and 7 bases had no gene match. CDR1 KGHSH and CDR2 LQKENI come from the germline V gene. CDR3 size: 16 residues.

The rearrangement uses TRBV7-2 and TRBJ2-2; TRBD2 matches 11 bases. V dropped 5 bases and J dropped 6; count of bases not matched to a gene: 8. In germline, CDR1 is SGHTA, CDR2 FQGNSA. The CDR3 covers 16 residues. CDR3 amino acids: CASSLRLAGSSGELFF. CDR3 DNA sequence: TGTGCCAGCAGCCTACGACTAGCGGGGTCTTCCGGGGAGCTGTTTTTT.

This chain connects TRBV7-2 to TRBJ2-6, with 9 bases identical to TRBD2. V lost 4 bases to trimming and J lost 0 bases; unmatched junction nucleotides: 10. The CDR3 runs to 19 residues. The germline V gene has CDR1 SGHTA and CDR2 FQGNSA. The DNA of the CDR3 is TGTGCCAGCAGCTATAGGGCCGGGACTAGCTTCTCTGGGGCCAACGTCCTGACTTTC. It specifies CASSYRAGTSFSGANVLTF.

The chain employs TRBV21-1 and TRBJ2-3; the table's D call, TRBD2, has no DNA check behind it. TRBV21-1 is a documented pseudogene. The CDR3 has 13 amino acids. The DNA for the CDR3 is TGTACTAGCCGGGCACAAAGCACAGATACGCAGTATTTT. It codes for CTSRAQSTDTQYF.

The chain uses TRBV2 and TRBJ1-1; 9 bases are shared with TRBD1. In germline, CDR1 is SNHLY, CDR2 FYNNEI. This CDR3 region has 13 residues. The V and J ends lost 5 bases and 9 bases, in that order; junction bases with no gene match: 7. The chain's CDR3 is CASSQQGARQAFF. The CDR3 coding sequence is TGTGCCAGCAGTCAACAGGGGGCGCGGCAAGCTTTCTTT.

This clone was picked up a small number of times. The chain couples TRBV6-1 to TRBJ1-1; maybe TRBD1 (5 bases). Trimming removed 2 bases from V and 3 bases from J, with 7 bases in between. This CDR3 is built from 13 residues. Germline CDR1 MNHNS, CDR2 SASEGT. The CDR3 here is CASSERRDTEAFF. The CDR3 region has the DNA TGTGCCAGCAGTGAACGCAGGGACACTGAAGCTTTCTTT.

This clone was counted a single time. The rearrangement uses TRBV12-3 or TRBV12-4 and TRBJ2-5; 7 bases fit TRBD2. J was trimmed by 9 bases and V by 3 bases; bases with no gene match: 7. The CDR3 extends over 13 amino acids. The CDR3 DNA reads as TGTGCCAGCAGTTTGGCCCCGACTAGCCCCCAGTACTTC. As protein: CASSLAPTSPQYF.

CDR3 coding DNA: TGTGCCAGCAGGACAGACGGCCAGAACAATCAGCCCCAGCATTTT. Its translation is CASRTDGQNNQPQHF. The gene calls are TRBV2 and TRBJ1-5, with D maybe TRBD1 (5 bases). The germline V gene has CDR1 SNHLY and CDR2 FYNNEI. Trimming took 6 bases from V and 3 from J, leaving 15 bases between them. The CDR3 contains 15 residues.

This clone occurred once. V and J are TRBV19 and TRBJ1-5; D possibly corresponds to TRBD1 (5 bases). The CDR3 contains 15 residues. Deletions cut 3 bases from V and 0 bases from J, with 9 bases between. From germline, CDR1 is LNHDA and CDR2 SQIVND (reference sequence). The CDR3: CASSMRTLSNQPQHF. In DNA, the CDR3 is TGTGCCAGTAGTATGAGGACACTTAGCAATCAGCCCCAGCATTTT. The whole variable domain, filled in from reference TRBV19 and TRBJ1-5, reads DGGITQSPKYLFRKEGQNVTLSCEQNLNHDAMYWYRQDPGQGLRLIYYSQIVNDFQKGDIAEGYSVSREKKESFPLTVTSAQKNPTAFYLCASSMRTLSNQPQHFGDGTRLSIL.

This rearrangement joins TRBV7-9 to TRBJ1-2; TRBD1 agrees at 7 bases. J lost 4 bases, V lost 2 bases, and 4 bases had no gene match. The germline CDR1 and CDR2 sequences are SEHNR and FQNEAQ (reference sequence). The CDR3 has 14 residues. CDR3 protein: CASSLQGVSYGYTF. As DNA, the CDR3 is TGTGCCAGCAGCTTACAGGGGGTGAGCTATGGCTACACCTTC.

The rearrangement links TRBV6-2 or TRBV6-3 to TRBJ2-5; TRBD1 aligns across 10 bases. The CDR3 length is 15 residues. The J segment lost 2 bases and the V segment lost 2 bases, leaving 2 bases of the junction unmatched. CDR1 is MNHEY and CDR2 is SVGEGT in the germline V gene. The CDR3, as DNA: TGTGCCAGCAGTTACGGGACAGGGGAACAAGAGACCCAGTACTTC. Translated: CASSYGTGEQETQYF.

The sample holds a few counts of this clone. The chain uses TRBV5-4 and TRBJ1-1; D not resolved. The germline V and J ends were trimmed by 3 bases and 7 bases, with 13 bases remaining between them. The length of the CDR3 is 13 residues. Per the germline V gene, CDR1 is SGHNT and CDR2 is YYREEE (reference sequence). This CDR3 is CASSSPIAIEAFF. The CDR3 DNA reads TGTGCCAGCAGCTCCCCCATAGCGATTGAAGCTTTCTTT. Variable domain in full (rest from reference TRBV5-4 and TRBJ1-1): ETGVTQSPTHLIKTRGQQVTLRCSSQSGHNTVSWYQQALGQGPQFIFQYYREEENGRGNFPPRFSGLQFPNYSSELNVNALELDDSALYLCASSSPIAIEAFFGQGTRLTVV.

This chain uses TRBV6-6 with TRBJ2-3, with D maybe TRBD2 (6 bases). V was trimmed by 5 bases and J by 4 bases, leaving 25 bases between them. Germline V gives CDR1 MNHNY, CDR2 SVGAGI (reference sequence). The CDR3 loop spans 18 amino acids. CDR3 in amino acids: CASSRSGTLPGESDTQYF. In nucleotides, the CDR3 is TGTGCCAGCAGTCGATCCGGGACCCTCCCGGGAGAGTCAGATACGCAGTATTTT.

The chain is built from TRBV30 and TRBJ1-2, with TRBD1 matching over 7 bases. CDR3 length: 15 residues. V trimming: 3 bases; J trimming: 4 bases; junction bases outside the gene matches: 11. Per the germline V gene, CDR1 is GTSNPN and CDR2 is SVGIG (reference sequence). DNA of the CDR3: TGTGCCTGGAGCCCCAGGGGGGTCCACCTCTATGGCTACACCTTC. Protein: CAWSPRGVHLYGYTF.